This paragraph covers one T cell receptor (beta chain) sequence. Clones were sequenced by immunoSEQ multiplex PCR, and TCRdb holds only the in-frame ones, with some missing. The table has approximately 60,000 clones, approximately 95% seen once; the top ten hold 2.5% to 4%. The record originates from a study of T cell changes during pregnancy in multiple sclerosis. The V and J ends lost 0 bases and 5 bases respectively, with 14 bases between them. In germline, CDR1 is SGDLS, CDR2 YYNGEE. CDR3 size: 15 residues. The chain joins TRBV9 to TRBJ1-1, with D possibly matching TRBD1 (5 bases). Sample: CD8+ T cells from peripheral blood mononuclear cells, taken in the second trimester of pregnancy. The TCR was taken from a female donor with multiple sclerosis, enrolled in a pregnancy study. CDR3 amino acids: CASSVGKGRGTEAFF. The CDR3 region has the DNA TGTGCCAGCAGCGTAGGGAAGGGGAGGGGTACTGAAGCTTTCTTT. The whole variable domain, remainder taken from reference TRBV9 and TRBJ1-1, is DSGVTQTPKHLITATGQRVTLRCSPRSGDLSVYWYQQSLDQGLQFLIQYYNGEERAKGNILERFSAQQFPDLHSELNLSSLELGDSALYFCASSVGKGRGTEAFFGQGTRLTVV.